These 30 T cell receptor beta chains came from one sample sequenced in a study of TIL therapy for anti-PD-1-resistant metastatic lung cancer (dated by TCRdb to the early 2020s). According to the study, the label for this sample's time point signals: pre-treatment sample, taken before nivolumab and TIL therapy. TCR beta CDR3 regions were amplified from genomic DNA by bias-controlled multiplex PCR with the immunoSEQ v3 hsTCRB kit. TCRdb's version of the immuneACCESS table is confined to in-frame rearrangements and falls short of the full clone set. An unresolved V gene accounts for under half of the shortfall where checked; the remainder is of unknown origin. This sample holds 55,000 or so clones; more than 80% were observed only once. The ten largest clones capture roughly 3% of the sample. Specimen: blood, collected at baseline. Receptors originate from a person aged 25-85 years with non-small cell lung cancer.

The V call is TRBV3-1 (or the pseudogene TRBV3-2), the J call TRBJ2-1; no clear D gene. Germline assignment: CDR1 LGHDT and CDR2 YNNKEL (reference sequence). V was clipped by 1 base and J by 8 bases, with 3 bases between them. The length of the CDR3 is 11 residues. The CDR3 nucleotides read TGTGCCAGCAGCCAAGTCGATGAGCAGTTCTTC. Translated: CASSQVDEQFF.

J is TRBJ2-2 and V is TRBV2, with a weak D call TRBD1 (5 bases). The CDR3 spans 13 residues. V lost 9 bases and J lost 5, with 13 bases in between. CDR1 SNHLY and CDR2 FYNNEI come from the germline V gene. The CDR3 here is CARQALGTGELFF. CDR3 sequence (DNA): TGTGCCAGACAGGCGTTAGGGACCGGGGAGCTGTTTTTT.

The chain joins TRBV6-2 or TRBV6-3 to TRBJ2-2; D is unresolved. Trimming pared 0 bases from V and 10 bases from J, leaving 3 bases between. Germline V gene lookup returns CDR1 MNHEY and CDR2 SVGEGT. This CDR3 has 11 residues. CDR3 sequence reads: CASSYSTELFF. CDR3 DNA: TGTGCCAGCAGTTACTCGACGGAGCTGTTTTTT.

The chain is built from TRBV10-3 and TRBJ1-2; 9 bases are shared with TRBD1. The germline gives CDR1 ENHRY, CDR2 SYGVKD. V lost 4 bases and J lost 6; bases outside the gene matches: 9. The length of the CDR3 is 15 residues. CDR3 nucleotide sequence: TGTGCCATCAGTGCGAACAGGGGGCAGGATCATGGCTACACCTTC. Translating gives CAISANRGQDHGYTF.

CDR3 DNA sequence: TGTGCCAGCAGTTCCCCGGACAGGGGAAACTATGGCTACACCTTC. Amino acids: CASSSPDRGNYGYTF. The rearrangement joins TRBV6-2 or TRBV6-3 to TRBJ1-2; 9 bases line up with TRBD1. The germline V gene encodes CDR1 MNHEY and CDR2 SVGEGT. The CDR3 runs 15 residues. V was clipped by 4 bases and J by 2 bases; unmatched bases: 5.

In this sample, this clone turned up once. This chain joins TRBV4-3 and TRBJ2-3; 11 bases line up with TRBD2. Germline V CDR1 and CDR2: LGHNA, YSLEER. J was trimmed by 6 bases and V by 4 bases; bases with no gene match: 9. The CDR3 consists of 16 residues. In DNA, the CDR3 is TGCGCCAGCAGCCGCAGATTAGCGGGGGGGGACGATACGCAGTATTTT. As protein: CASSRRLAGGDDTQYF.

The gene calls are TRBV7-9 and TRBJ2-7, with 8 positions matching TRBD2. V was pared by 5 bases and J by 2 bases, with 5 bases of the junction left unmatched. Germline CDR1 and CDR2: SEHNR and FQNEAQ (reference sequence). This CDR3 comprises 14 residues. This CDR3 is CASSLQAGAYEQYF. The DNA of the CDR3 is TGTGCCAGCAGCCTACAAGCGGGAGCCTACGAGCAGTACTTC.

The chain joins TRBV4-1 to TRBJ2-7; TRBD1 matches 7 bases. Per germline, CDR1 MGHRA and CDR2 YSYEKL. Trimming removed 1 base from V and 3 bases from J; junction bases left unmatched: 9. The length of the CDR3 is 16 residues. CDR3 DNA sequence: TGCGCCAGCAGCCAAGGAACAGGGGAAAGGGGCTACGAGCAGTACTTC. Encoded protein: CASSQGTGERGYEQYF.

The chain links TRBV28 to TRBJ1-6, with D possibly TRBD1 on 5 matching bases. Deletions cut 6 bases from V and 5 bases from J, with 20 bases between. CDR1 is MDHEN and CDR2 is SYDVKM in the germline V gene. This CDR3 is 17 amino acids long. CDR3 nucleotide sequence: TGTGCCAGCAGCTCCAACAGGTTTCTAAAGAATAATTCACCCCTCCACTTT. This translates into CASSSNRFLKNNSPLHF.

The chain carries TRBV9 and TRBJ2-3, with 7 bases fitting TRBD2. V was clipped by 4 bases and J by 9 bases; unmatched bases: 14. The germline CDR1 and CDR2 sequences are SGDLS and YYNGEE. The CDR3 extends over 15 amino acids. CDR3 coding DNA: TGTGCCAGCAGCCCCCGGGGGGACCCCCTCGGAACGCAGTATTTT. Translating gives CASSPRGDPLGTQYF.

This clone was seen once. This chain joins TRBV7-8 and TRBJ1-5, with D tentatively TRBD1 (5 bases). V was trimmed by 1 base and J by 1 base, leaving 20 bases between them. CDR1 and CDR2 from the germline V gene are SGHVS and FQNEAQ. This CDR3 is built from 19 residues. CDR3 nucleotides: TGTGCCAGCAGCTTAGTAGGGGTAACCCACAGGAGGAGCAATCAGCCCCAGCATTTT. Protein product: CASSLVGVTHRRSNQPQHF.

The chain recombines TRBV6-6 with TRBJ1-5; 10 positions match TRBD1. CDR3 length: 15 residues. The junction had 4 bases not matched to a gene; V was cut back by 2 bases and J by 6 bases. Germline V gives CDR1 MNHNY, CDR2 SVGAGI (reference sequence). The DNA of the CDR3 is TGTGCCAGCAGTTACGGACAGGGGGGCCCTCAGCCCCAGCATTTT. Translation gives CASSYGQGGPQPQHF.

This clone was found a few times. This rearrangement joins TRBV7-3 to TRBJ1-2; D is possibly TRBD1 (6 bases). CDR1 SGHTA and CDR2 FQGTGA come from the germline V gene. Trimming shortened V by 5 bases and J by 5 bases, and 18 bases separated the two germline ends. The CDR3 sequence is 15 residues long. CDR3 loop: CASSKGGTDLYGYTF. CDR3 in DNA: TGTGCCAGCAGCAAAGGGGGGACGGATCTTTATGGCTACACCTTC.

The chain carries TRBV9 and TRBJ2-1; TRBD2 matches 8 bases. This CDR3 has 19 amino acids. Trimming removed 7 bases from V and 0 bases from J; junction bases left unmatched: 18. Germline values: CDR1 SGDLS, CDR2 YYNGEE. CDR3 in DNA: TGTGCCAGCCCTCCCCTGACTAGCGCTACTCAAAGCTCCTACAATGAGCAGTTCTTC. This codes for CASPPLTSATQSSYNEQFF. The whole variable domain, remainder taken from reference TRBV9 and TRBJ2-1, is DSGVTQTPKHLITATGQRVTLRCSPRSGDLSVYWYQQSLDQGLQFLIQYYNGEERAKGNILERFSAQQFPDLHSELNLSSLELGDSALYFCASPPLTSATQSSYNEQFFGPGTRLTVL.

The DNA of the CDR3 is TGTGCCAGCAGCCACGGGACCTCCTACAATGAGCAGTTCTTC. It yields the protein CASSHGTSYNEQFF. The chain links TRBV3-1 (or the pseudogene TRBV3-2) to TRBJ2-1; D tentatively fits TRBD1 or TRBD2 (5 bases each). This CDR3 contains 14 residues. CDR1 LGHDT and CDR2 YNNKEL come from the germline V gene (reference sequence). V lost 3 bases to trimming and J lost 0 bases, with 6 bases between them.

The CDR3 loop reads CASSYSETDTQYF. The CDR3 bases are TGTGCCAGCAGTTATTCTGAAACAGATACGCAGTATTTT. This rearrangement joins TRBV6-2 or TRBV6-3 to TRBJ2-3; D call uncertain. CDR1 MNHEY and CDR2 SVGEGT come from the germline V gene. This CDR3 has 13 residues. The V gene lost 3 bases and the J gene lost 3 bases, with 7 bases spanning the gap.

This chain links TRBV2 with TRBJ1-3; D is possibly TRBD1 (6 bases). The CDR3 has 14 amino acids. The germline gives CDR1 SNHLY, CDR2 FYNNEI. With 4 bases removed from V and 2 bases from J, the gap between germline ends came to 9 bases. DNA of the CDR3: TGTGCCAGCAGTGGACAGGTTACTGGAAACACCATATATTTT. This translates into CASSGQVTGNTIYF.

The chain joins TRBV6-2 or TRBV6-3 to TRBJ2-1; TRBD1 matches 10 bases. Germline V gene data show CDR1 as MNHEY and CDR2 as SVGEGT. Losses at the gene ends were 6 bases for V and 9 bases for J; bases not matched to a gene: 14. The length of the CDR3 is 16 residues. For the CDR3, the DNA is TGTGCCAGCAGCACCATCCGGGACAGGGGAGTGGGTGAGCAGTTCTTC. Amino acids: CASSTIRDRGVGEQFF.

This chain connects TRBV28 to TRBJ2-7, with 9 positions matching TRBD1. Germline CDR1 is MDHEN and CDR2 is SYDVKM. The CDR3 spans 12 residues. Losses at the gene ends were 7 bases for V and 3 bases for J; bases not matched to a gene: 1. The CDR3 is CASMGQGYEQYF. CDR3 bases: TGTGCCAGCATGGGACAGGGCTACGAGCAGTACTTC.

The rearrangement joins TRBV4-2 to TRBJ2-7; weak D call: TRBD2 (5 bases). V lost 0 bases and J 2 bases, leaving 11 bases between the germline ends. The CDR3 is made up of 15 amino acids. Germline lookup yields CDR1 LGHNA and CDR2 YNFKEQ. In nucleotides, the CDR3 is TGTGCCAGCAGCCAAGATCCCGGGGTAGCCTACGAGCAGTACTTC. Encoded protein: CASSQDPGVAYEQYF.

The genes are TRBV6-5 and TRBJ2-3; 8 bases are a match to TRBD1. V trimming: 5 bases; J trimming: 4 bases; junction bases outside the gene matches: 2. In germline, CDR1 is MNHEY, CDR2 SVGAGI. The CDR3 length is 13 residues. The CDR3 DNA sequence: TGTGCCAGCAGTAGACAGGGGCCAGATACGCAGTATTTT. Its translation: CASSRQGPDTQYF.

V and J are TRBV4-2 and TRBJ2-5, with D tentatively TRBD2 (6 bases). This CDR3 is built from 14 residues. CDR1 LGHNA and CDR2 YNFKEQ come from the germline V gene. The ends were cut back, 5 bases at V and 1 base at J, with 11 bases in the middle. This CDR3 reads CASSKGGAQETQYF. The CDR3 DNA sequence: TGTGCCAGCAGCAAGGGAGGAGCCCAAGAGACCCAGTACTTC.

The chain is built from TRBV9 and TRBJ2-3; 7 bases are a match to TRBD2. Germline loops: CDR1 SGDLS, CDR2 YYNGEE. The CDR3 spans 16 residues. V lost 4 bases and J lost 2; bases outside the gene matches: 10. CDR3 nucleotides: TGTGCCAGCAGCCCAGTCACGGGACTACCCACAGATACGCAGTATTTT. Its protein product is CASSPVTGLPTDTQYF.

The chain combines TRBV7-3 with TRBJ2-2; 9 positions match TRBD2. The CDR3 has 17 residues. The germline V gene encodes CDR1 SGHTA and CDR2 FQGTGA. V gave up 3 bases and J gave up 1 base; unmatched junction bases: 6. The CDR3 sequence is CASSLSPTSGNTGELFF. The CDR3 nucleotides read TGTGCCAGCAGCTTGTCTCCGACTAGCGGGAACACCGGGGAGCTGTTTTTT. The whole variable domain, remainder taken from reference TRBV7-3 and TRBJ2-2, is GAGVSQTPSNKVTEKGKYVELRCDPISGHTALYWYRQSLGQGPEFLIYFQGTGAADDSGLPNDRFFAVRPEGSVSTLKIQRTERGDSAVYLCASSLSPTSGNTGELFFGEGSRLTVL.

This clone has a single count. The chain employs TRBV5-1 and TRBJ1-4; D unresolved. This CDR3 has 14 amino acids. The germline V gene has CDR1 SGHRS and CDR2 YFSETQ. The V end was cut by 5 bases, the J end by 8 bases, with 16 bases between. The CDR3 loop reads CASSLNGVREKLFF. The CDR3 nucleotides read TGCGCCAGCAGTTTGAACGGGGTACGGGAAAAACTGTTTTTT. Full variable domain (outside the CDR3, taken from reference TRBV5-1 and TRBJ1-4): KAGVTQTPRYLIKTRGQQVTLSCSPISGHRSVSWYQQTPGQGLQFLFEYFSETQRNKGNFPGRFSGRQFSNSRSEMNVSTLELGDSALYLCASSLNGVREKLFFGSGTQLSVL.

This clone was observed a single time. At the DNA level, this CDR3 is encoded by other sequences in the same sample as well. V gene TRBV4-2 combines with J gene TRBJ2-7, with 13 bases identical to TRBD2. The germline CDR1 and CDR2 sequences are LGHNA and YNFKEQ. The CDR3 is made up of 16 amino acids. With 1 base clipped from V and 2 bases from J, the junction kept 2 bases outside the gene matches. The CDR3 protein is CASSQVGLAGAYEQYF. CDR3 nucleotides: TGTGCCAGCAGCCAAGTCGGACTAGCGGGGGCCTACGAGCAGTACTTC.

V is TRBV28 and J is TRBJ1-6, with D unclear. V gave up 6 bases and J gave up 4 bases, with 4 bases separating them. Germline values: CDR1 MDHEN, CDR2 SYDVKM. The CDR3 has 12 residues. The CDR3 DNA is TGTGCCAGCAGCGTATATAATTCACCCCTCCACTTT. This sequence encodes CASSVYNSPLHF.

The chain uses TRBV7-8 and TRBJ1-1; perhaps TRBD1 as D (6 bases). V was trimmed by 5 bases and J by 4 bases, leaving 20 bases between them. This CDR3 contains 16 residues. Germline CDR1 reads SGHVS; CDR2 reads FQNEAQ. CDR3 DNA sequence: TGTGCCAGCAGCAGGACCCCGACAGGTCTGGGCACTGAAGCTTTCTTT. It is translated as CASSRTPTGLGTEAFF.

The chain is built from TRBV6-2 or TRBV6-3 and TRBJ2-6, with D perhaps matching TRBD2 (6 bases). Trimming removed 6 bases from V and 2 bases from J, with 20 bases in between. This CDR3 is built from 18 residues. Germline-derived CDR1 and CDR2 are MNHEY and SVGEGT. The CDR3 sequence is CASSRSSGGLAGANVLTF. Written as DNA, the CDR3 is TGTGCCAGCAGCCGCAGTAGCGGAGGTTTGGCTGGGGCCAACGTCCTGACTTTC.

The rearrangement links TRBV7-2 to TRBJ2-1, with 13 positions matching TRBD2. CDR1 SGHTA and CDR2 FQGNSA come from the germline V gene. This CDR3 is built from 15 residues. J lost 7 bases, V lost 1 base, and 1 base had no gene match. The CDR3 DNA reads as TGTGCCAGCAGCTTAGGACTAGCGGGAGGAAATGAGCAGTTCTTC. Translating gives CASSLGLAGGNEQFF.